This T cell receptor beta chain was sequenced in a study of cytomegalovirus exposure and HLA in healthy donors. Overall study results and limits: Later on, a genetic analysis was performed. It linked a missense variant in DCLRE1C with V- and J-gene trimming of TCR beta.

As regards this clone: Antigen: not known.

Primers included in the PCR were 60 Vbeta and 13 Jbeta primers. Clones were read by immunoSEQ multiplex PCR, and TCRdb kept only the in-frame ones, dropping some. The sample lists 120,000 to 150,000 clones, around 72% seen once, with approximately 2% in the top ten. Donors were ostensibly healthy at sampling, although undocumented immune exposures were probable. Between the trimmed V and J ends, which lost 4 bases and 7 bases, there was a span of 19 bases. Germline V gene lookup returns CDR1 SGHVS and CDR2 FQNEAQ. The length of the CDR3 is 16 residues. The genes are TRBV7-8 and TRBJ1-4; D is uncertain. The receptor's source is a man between 40 and 49 years old in good health and CMV-seronegative. The sequenced sample consisted of PBMCs. Here the CDR3 reads CASSSLPHPGGEKLFF. CDR3 bases: TGTGCCAGCAGCTCTTTGCCTCACCCGGGTGGTGAAAAACTGTTTTTT.